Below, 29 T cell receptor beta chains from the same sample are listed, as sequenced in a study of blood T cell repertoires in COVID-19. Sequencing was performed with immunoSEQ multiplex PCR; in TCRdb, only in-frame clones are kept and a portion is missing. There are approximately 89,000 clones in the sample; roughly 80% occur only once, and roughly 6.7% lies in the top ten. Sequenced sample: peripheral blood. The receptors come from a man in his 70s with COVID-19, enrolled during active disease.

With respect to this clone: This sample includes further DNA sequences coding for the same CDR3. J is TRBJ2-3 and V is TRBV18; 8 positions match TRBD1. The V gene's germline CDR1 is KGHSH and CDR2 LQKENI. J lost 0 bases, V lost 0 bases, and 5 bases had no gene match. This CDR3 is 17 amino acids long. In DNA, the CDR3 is TGTGCCAGCTCACCACCTAGACAGGGGAGGAGCACAGATACGCAGTATTTT. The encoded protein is CASSPPRQGRSTDTQYF. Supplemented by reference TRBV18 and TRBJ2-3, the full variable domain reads NAGVMQNPRHLVRRRGQEARLRCSPMKGHSHVYWYRQLPEEGLKFMVYLQKENIIDESGMPKERFSAEFPKEGPSILRIQQVVRGDSAAYFCASSPPRQGRSTDTQYFGPGTRLTVL.

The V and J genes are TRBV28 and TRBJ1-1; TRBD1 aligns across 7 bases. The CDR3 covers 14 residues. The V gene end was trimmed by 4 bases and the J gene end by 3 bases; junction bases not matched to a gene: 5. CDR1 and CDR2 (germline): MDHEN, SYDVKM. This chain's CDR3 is CASSSAQGDTEAFF. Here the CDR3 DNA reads TGTGCCAGCAGTTCCGCCCAGGGGGACACTGAAGCTTTCTTT.

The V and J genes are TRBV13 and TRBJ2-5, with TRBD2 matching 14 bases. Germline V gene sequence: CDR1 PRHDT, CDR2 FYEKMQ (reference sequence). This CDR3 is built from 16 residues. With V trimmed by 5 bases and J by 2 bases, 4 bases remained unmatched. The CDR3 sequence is CASSARLAGGQETQYF. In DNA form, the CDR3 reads TGTGCCAGCAGCGCCCGACTAGCGGGGGGGCAAGAGACCCAGTACTTC.

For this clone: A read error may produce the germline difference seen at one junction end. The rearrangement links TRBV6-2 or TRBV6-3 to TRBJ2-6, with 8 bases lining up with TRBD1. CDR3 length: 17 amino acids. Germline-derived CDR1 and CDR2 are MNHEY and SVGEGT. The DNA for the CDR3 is TGTGCCAGCGGCCCGGACAGGGACTTCTCTGGGGCCAACATCCTGACTTTC. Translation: CASGPDRDFSGANILTF.

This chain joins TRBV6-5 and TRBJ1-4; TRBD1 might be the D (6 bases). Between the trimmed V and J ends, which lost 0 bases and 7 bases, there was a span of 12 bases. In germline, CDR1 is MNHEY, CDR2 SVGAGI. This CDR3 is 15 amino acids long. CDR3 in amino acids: CASSYSGAGGEKLFF. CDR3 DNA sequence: TGTGCCAGCAGTTACTCGGGGGCAGGAGGTGAAAAACTGTTTTTT.

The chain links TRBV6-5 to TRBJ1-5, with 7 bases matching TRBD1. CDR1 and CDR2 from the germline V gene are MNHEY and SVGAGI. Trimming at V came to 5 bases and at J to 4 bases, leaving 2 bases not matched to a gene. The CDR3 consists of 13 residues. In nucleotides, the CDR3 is TGTGCCAGCAGTCCACAGGGGAATCAGCCCCAGCATTTT. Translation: CASSPQGNQPQHF.

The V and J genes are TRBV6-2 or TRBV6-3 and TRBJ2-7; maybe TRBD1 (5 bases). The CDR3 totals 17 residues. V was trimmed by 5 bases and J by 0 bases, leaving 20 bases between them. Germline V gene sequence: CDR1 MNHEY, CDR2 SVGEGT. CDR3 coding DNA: TGTGCCAGCAGTCCACCTCCCGGACACCCGAGCTCCTACGAGCAGTACTTC. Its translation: CASSPPPGHPSSYEQYF.

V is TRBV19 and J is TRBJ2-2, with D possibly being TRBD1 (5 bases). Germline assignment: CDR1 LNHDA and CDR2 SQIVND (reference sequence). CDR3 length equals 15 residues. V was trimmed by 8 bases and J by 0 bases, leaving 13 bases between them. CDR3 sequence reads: CASLRGAANTGELFF. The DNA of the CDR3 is TGTGCCAGTCTCCGTGGGGCAGCGAACACCGGGGAGCTGTTTTTT.

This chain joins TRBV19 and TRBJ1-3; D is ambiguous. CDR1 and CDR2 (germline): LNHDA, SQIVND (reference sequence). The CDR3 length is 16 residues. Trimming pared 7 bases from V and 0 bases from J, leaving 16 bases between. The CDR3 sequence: CASTIGGMSSGNTIYF. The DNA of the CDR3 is TGTGCCAGTACCATCGGAGGGATGAGCTCTGGAAACACCATATATTTT.

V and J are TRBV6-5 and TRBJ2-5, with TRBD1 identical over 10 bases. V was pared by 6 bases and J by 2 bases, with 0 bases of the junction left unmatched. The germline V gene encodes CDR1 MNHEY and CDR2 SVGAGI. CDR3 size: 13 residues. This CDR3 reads CASRGQGQETQYF. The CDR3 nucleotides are TGTGCCAGCAGGGGACAGGGGCAAGAGACCCAGTACTTC.

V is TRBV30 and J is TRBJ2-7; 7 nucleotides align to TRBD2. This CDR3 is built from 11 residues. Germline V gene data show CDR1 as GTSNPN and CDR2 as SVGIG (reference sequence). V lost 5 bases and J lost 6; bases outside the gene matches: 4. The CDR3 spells CAWGEGVEQYF. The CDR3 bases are TGTGCCTGGGGGGAGGGTGTCGAGCAGTACTTC.

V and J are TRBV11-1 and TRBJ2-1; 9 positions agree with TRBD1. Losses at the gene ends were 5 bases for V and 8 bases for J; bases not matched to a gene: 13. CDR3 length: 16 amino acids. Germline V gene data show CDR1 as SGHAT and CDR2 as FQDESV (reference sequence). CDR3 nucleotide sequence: TGTGCCAGCAGCGCCGATGAGACAGGGGGGGTCGATGAGCAGTTCTTC. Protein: CASSADETGGVDEQFF.

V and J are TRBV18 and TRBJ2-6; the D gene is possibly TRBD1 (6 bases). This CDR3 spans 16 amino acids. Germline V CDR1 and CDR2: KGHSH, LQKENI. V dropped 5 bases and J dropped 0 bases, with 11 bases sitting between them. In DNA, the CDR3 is TGTGCCAGCTCAAAGGACAGCCCCTCTGGGGCCAACGTCCTGACTTTC. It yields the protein CASSKDSPSGANVLTF.

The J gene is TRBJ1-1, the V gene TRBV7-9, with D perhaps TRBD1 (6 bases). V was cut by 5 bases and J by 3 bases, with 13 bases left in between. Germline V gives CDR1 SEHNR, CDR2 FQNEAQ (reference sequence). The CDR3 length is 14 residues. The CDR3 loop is CASSSDRWDTEAFF. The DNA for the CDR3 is TGTGCCAGCAGCAGCGACAGGTGGGACACTGAAGCTTTCTTT. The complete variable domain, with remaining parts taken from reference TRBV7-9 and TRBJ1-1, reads DTGVSQNPRHKITKRGQNVTFRCDPISEHNRLYWYRQTLGQGPEFLTYFQNEAQLEKSRLLSDRFSAERPKGSFSTLEIQRTEQGDSAMYLCASSSDRWDTEAFFGQGTRLTVV.

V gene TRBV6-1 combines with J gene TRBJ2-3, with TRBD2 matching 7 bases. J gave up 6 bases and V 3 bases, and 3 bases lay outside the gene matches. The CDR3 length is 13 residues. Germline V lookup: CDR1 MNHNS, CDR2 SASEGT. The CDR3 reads CASSEGGFDTQYF. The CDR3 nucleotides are TGTGCCAGCAGTGAGGGAGGGTTCGATACGCAGTATTTT.

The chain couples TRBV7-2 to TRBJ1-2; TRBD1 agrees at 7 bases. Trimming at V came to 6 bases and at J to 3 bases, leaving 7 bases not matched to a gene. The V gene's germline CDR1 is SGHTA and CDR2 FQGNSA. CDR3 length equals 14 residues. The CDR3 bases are TGTGCCAGCAGTCTCCAGGGGGAGTACTATGGCTACACCTTC. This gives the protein CASSLQGEYYGYTF. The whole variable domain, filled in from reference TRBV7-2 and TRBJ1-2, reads GAGVSQSPSNKVTEKGKDVELRCDPISGHTALYWYRQSLGQGLEFLIYFQGNSAPDKSGLPSDRFSAERTGGSVSTLTIQRTQQEDSAVYLCASSLQGEYYGYTFGSGTRLTVV.

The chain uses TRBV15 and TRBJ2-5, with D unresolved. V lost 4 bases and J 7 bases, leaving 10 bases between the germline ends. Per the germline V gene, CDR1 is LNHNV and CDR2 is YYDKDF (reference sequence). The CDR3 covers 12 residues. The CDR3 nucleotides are TGTGCCACCAGCAAGCAGTCGGGGACCCAGTACTTC. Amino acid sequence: CATSKQSGTQYF.

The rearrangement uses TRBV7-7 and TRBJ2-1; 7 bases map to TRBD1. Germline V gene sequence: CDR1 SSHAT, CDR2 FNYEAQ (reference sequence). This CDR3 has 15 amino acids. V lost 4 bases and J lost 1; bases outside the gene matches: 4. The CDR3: CASSSDRVSYNEQFF. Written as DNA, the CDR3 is TGTGCCAGCAGCTCAGACAGGGTGTCCTACAATGAGCAGTTCTTC.

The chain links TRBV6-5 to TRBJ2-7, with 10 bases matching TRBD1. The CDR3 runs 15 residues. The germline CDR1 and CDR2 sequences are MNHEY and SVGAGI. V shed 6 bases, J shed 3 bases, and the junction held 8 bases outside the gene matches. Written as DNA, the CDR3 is TGTGCCAGCAGGGCCGGGACAGGGGTGGTCTACGAGCAGTACTTC. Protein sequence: CASRAGTGVVYEQYF.

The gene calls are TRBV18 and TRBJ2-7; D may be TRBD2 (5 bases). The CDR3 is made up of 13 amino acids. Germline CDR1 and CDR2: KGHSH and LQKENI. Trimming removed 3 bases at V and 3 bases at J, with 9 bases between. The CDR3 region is CASSPLEGYEQYF. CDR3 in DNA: TGTGCCAGCTCACCGTTAGAGGGCTACGAGCAGTACTTC.

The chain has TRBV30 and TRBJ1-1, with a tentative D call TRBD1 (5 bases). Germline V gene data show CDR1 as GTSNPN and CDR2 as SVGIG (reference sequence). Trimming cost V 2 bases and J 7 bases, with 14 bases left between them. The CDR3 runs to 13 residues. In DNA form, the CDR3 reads TGTGCCTGGAGTTTGGGGGGTTTCGGTGAAGCTTTCTTT. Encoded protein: CAWSLGGFGEAFF.

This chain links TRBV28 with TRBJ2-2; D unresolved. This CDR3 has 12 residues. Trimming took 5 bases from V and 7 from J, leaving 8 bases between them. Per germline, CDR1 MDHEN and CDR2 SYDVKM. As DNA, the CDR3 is TGTGCCAGCAGTGCCCGGTTCGGGGAGCTGTTTTTT. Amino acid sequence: CASSARFGELFF.

CDR3 region: CASTPGQNPNEQFF. CDR3 DNA sequence: TGTGCCAGCACCCCGGGACAGAATCCCAATGAGCAGTTCTTC. The rearrangement links TRBV6-5 to TRBJ2-1; 7 nucleotides agree with TRBD1. The trim removed 7 bases at V and 6 bases at J, leaving 9 bases unmatched. CDR3 length: 14 amino acids. CDR1 MNHEY and CDR2 SVGAGI come from the germline V gene.

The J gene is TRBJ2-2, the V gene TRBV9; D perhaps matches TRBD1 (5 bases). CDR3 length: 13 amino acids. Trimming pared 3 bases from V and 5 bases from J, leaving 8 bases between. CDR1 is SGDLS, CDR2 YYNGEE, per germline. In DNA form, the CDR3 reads TGTGCCAGCAGCGCGCAGGGAACCGGGGAGCTGTTTTTT. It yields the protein CASSAQGTGELFF.

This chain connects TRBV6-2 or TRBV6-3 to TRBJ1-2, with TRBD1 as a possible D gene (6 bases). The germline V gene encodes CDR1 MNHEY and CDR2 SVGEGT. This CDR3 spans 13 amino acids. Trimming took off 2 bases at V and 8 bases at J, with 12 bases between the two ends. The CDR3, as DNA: TGTGCCAGCAGTTACCCAGACAGGTCCGGCTACACCTTC. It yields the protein CASSYPDRSGYTF.

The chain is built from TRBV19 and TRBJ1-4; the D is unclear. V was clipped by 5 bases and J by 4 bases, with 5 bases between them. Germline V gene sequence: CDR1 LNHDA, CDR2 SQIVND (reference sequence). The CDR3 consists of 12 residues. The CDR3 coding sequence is TGTGCCAGTAGTGACTTTAATGAAAAACTGTTTTTT. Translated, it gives CASSDFNEKLFF.

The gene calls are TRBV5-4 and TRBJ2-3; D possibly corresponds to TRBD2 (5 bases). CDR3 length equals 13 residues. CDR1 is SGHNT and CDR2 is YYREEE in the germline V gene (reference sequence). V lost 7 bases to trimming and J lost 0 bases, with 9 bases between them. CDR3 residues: CASGSGSTDTQYF. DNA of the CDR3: TGTGCCAGCGGCAGCGGCAGCACAGATACGCAGTATTTT.

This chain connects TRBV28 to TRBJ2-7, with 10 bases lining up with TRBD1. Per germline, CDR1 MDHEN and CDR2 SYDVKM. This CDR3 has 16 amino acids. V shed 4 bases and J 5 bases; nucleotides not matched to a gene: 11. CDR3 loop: CASSSPVGTGVHEQYF. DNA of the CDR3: TGTGCCAGCAGTTCACCCGTCGGGACAGGGGTCCACGAGCAGTACTTC.

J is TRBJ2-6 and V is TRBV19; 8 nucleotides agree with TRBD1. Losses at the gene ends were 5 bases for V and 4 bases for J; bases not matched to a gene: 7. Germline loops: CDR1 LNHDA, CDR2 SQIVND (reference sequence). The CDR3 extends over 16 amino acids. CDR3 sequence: CASSPRTGIGANVLTF. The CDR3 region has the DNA TGTGCCAGTAGTCCTCGGACAGGGATCGGGGCCAACGTCCTGACTTTC.